These 9 T cell receptor beta chains share one sample of origin, sequenced in a study of CD8+ T cells in alopecia areata. In each case, RNA was isolated and then reverse transcribed into cDNA as the sequencing template. This table comes from immunoSEQ multiplex PCR, and its TCRdb copy is limited to in-frame clones, with some not included. This sample carries approximately 110,000 clones, none of them present only once. What was sequenced was lesional skin. These receptors were collected from a C3H/HeJ mouse with alopecia areata. The strain's MHC: H2-k.

This clone occurred a few times. Here the gene names and germline are mouse. The read ends 4 residues early relative to the CDR3; the germline J gene fills the gap. The V and J genes are TRBV13-2 and TRBJ2-7; TRBD2 matches 12 bases. The V segment lost 3 bases and the J segment 3 bases; nucleotides outside the gene matches: 4. CDR1 NNHNN and CDR2 SYGAGS come from the germline V gene (reference sequence). The CDR3 is made up of 15 amino acids. The CDR3 here is CASGASGLGGYEQYF. The sequenced CDR3 bases are TGTGCCAGCGGTGCCTCGGGACTGGGGGGCTAT.

This clone was recorded a few times. Gene names refer to mouse genes. The sequenced fragment ends 4 residues before the CDR3 boundary, so the rest is inferred from the germline J gene. The chain combines TRBV13-3 with TRBJ2-5; 8 positions match TRBD2. CDR1 and CDR2 (germline): NNHDY, SYVADS. The CDR3 contains 16 residues. V lost 2 bases to trimming and J lost 1 base; unmatched junction nucleotides: 6. Incomplete CDR3 DNA: TGTGCCAGCAGTGAGGGCTGGGGGGCGGACCAAGAC. Amino acids: CASSEGWGADQD. The whole CDR3 is CASSEGWGADQDTQYF.

Remarks on this clone: Genes and germline come from the mouse. The CDR3 end falls 4 residues outside the read, so it is completed with the germline J gene. The V and J genes are TRBV1 and TRBJ2-5; 8 positions agree with TRBD1. CDR1 NSQYPW and CDR2 LRSPGD come from the germline V gene (reference sequence). This CDR3 is built from 15 residues. V was clipped by 1 base and J by 1 base; unmatched bases: 1. Incomplete CDR3 DNA: TGCACCTGCAGTGCAGTACAGGGGGACCAAGAC. This translates into CTCSAVQGDQD. In full, the CDR3 reads CTCSAVQGDQDTQYF.

The table lists this clone with a few counts. The listed genes are named as in mouse. The CDR3 DNA, read in part, is TGTGCCAGCAGTTCAGGGAGGTATGCT. Translation gives CASSSGRYA. From start to end, the CDR3 is CASSSGRYAEQFF. The chain couples TRBV13-1 to TRBJ2-1, with a weak D call TRBD1 (5 bases). Coverage ceases 4 residues before the CDR3 finishes, and the germline J gene fills in the end. CDR1 NSHNY and CDR2 SYGAGN come from the germline V gene. The CDR3 totals 13 residues. Trimming stripped 4 bases from V and 4 bases from J, with 9 bases between.

Points on this clone: Genes here carry mouse names. The read ends 4 residues shy of where the CDR3 ends; the end is completed using the germline J gene. The chain combines TRBV17 with TRBJ1-1; D may be TRBD1 (5 bases). Germline CDR1 is MNHDT and CDR2 is YYDKIL. CDR3 size: 12 residues. CDR3 bases read: TGTGCTAGCAGTACCGGGACTGGA. This gives the protein CASSTGTG. In full, the CDR3 is CASSTGTGEVFF.

On this clone: Any gene name here is a mouse gene name. CDR3: CASGDQTDYAEQFF. The DNA read from the CDR3 is TGTGCCAGCGGTGACCAGACAGACTATGCT. The chain links TRBV13-2 to TRBJ2-1; D is possibly TRBD1 (5 bases). The CDR3 is cut off 4 residues early in the read; its end comes from the germline J gene. Trimming shortened V by 2 bases and J by 2 bases, and 8 bases separated the two germline ends. The CDR3 is made up of 14 amino acids. Germline V gene lookup returns CDR1 NNHNN and CDR2 SYGAGS (reference sequence).

Notes on this clone: The germline and genes are mouse ones. From the germline J gene comes the end of the CDR3, since the read stops 4 residues before it. The V call is TRBV13-3, the J call TRBJ2-3; 8 bases are shared with TRBD1. The CDR3 loop spans 15 amino acids. Germline CDR1 and CDR2: NNHDY and SYVADS. J lost 0 bases, V lost 5 bases, and 5 bases had no gene match. The CDR3 loop is CASRTGVDSAETLYF. Partial CDR3 DNA: TGTGCCAGCAGGACAGGGGTTGATAGTGCAGAA.

This clone was found a few times. Gene names and germline match the mouse. The CDR3 end falls 4 residues outside the read, so it is completed with the germline J gene. V gene TRBV1 combines with J gene TRBJ2-3; TRBD1 agrees at 8 bases. CDR3 length equals 17 residues. V lost 0 bases and J lost 0; bases outside the gene matches: 5. CDR1 and CDR2 (germline): NSQYPW, LRSPGD (reference sequence). The CDR3: CTCSADIQGDSAETLYF. CDR3 DNA (partial): TGCACCTGCAGTGCAGATATACAGGGGGATAGTGCAGAA. The full variable domain, its missing parts supplied by reference TRBV1 and TRBJ2-3, is VTLLEQNPRWRLVPRGQAVNLRCILKNSQYPWMSWYQQDLQKQLQWLFTLRSPGDKEVKSLPGADYLATRVTDTELRLQVANMSQGRTLYCTCSADIQGDSAETLYFGSGTRLTVL.

With respect to this clone: These gene names are mouse names. The read terminates 4 residues ahead of where the CDR3 ends, so the germline J gene completes it. The V and J genes are TRBV31 and TRBJ1-2, with a tentative D call TRBD1 (6 bases). The CDR3 loop spans 11 amino acids. With 3 bases removed from V and 4 bases from J, the gap between germline ends came to 6 bases. CDR1 and CDR2 from the germline V gene are GKSSPN and SITVG. CDR3 in amino acids: CAWSRGSDYTF. Partial CDR3 DNA: TGTGCCTGGAGCAGGGGCTCC.